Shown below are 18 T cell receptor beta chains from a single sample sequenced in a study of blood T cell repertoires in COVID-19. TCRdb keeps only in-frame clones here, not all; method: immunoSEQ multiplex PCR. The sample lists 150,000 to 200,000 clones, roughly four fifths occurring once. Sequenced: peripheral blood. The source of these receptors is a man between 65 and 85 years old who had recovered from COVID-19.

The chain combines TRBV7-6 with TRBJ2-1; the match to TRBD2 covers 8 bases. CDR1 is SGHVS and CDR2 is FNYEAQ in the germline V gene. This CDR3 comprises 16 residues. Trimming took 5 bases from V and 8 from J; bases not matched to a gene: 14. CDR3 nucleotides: TGTGCCAGCAGCCAGCGGTCTAGCGGGCCGTGGTATGAGCAGTTCTTC. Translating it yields CASSQRSSGPWYEQFF.

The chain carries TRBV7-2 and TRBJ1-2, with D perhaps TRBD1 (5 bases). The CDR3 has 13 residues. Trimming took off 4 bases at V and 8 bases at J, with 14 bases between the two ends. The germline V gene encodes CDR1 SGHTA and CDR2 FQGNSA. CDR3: CASSSARGNGYTF. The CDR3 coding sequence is TGTGCCAGCAGCTCCGCCCGGGGGAACGGCTACACCTTC. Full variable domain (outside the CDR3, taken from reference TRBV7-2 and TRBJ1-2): GAGVSQSPSNKVTEKGKDVELRCDPISGHTALYWYRQSLGQGLEFLIYFQGNSAPDKSGLPSDRFSAERTGGSVSTLTIQRTQQEDSAVYLCASSSARGNGYTFGSGTRLTVV.

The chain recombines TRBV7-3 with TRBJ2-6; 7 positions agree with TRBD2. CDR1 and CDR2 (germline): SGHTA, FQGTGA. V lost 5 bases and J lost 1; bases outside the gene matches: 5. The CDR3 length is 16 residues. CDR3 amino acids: CASSAREASGANVLTF. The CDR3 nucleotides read TGTGCCAGCAGCGCACGGGAGGCTTCTGGGGCCAACGTCCTGACTTTC.

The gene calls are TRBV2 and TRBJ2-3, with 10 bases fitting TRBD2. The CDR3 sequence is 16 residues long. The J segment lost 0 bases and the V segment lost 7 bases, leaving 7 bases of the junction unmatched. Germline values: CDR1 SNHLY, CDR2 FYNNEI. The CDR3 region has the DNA TGTGCCAGCAACTCTAGCGGGAGCCCTAGCACAGATACGCAGTATTTT. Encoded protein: CASNSSGSPSTDTQYF.

CDR3: CASSPGLATIPGEQYF. CDR3 sequence (DNA): TGTGCCAGCAGCCCGGGACTAGCGACCATTCCGGGCGAGCAGTACTTC. The chain carries TRBV5-6 and TRBJ2-7, with 10 bases identical to TRBD2. The V segment lost 4 bases and the J segment 6 bases; nucleotides outside the gene matches: 13. CDR1 is SGHDT and CDR2 is YYEEEE in the germline V gene. The CDR3 length is 16 residues. The full variable domain, rest sourced from reference TRBV5-6 and TRBJ2-7, is DAGVTQSPTHLIKTRGQQVTLRCSPKSGHDTVSWYQQALGQGPQFIFQYYEEEERQRGNFPDRFSGHQFPNYSSELNVNALLLGDSALYLCASSPGLATIPGEQYFGPGTRLTVT.

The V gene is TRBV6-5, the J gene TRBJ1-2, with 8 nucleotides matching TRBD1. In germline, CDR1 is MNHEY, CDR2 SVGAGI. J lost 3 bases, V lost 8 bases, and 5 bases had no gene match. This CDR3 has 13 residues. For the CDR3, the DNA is TGTGCCAGCGAAGCAGGGGGCCACTATGGCTACACCTTC. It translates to CASEAGGHYGYTF.

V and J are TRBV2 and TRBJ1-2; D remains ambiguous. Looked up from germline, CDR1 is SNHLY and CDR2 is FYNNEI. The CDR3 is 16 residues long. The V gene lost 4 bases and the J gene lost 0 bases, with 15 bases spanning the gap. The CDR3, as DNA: TGTGCCAGCAGTGCGAAAGCAGACACCGCTAACTATGGCTACACCTTC. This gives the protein CASSAKADTANYGYTF. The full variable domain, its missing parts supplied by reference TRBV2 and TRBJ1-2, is EPEVTQTPSHQVTQMGQEVILRCVPISNHLYFYWYRQILGQKVEFLVSFYNNEISEKSEIFDDQFSVERPDGSNFTLKIRSTKLEDSAMYFCASSAKADTANYGYTFGSGTRLTVV.

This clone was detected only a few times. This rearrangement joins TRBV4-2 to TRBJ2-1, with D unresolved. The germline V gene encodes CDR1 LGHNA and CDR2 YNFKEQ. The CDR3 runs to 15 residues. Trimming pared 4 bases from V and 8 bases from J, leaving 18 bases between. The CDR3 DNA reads TGTGCCAGCAGCCCCCAAGAGGCGCGCGGCGATGAGCAGTTCTTC. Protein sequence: CASSPQEARGDEQFF.

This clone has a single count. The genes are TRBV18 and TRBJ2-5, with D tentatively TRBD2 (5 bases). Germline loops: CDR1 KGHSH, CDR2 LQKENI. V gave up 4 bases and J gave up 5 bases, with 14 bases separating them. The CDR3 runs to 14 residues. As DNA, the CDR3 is TGTGCCAGCTCACTCCAGGTGAGGGAGGAGACCCAGTACTTC. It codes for CASSLQVREETQYF.

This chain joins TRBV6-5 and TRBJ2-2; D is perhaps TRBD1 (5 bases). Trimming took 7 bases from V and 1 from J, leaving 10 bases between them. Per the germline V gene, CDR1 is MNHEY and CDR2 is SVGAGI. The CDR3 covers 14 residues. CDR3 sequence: CASTNQGNTGELFF. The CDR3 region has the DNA TGTGCCAGCACAAACCAGGGGAACACCGGGGAGCTGTTTTTT.

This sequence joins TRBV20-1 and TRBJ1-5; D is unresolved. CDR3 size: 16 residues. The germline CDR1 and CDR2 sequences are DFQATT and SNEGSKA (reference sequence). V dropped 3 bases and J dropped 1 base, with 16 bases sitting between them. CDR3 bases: TGCAGTGCTAGTGGCTTCACGGTTACGAGCAATCAGCCCCAGCATTTT. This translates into CSASGFTVTSNQPQHF.

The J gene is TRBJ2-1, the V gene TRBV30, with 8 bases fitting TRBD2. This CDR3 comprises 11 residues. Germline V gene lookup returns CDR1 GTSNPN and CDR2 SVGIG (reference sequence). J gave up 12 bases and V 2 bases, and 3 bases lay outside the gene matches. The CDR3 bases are TGTGCCTGGAGTCCCCGGGAGGGGCAGTTCTTC. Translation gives CAWSPREGQFF.

Written as DNA, the CDR3 is TGTGCCAGCAGCTTGGGGCAAAGAACTAACTATGGCTACACCTTC. It translates to CASSLGQRTNYGYTF. This rearrangement joins TRBV5-8 to TRBJ1-2, with D unresolved. CDR3 size: 15 residues. Trimming left V 0 bases short and J 0 bases short, with 9 bases between. The germline CDR1 and CDR2 sequences are SGHTS and YDEGEE. The full variable domain, completed using reference TRBV5-8 and TRBJ1-2, is EAGVTQSPTHLIKTRGQQATLRCSPISGHTSVYWYQQALGLGLQFLLWYDEGEERNRGNFPPRFSGRQFPNYSSELNVNALELEDSALYLCASSLGQRTNYGYTFGSGTRLTVV.

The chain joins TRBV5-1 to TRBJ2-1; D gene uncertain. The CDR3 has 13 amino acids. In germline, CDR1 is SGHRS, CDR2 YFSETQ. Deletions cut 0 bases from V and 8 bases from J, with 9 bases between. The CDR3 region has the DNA TGCGCCAGCAGCTTGGCGGTTTCCGATGAGCAGTTCTTC. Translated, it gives CASSLAVSDEQFF.

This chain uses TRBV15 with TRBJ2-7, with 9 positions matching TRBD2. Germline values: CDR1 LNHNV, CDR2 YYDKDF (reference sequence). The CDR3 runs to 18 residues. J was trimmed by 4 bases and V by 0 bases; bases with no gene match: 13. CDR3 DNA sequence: TGTGCCACCAGCAGAGATCTGAATAGCGGGAGTGTCTCTTACGAGCAGTACTTC. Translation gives CATSRDLNSGSVSYEQYF.

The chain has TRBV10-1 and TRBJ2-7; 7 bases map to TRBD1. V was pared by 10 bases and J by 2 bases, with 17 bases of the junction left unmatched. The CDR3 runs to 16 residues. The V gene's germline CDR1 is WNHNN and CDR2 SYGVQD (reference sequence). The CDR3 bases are TGCGCCACCCCCCCCCACAGGGGCACGATACCCTACGAGCAGTACTTC. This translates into CATPPHRGTIPYEQYF.

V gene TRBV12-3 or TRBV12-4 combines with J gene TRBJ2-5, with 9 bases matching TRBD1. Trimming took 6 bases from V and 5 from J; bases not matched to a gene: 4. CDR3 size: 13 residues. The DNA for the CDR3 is TGTGCCAGCAGGGGACAGGGTGGCGAGACCCAGTACTTC. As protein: CASRGQGGETQYF.

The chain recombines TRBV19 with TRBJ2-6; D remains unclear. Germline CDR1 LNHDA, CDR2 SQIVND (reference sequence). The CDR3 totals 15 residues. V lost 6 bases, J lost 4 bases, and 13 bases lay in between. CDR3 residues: CASSTPGPGANVLTF. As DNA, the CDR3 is TGTGCCAGTAGCACTCCCGGTCCCGGGGCCAACGTCCTGACTTTC.